One T cell receptor beta chain is described in this entry. Its specific antigen is unknown. No clone much larger than this one lies a single base away; base qualities are absent. Donors were approximately 42 systemically healthy Caucasian individuals from Russia aged about 6 to 100 years. Ten milliliters of peripheral blood were drawn from each donor into EDTA-treated Vacutainer tubes. Ficoll-Paque density-gradient centrifugation was used to isolate PBMCs, with at least 7 million obtained per sample. Total RNA, at least 6 micrograms per sample, was extracted from PBMCs with Trizol reagent. Naive CD45RAhigh/CD27high T cell percentages were measured by flow cytometry on a PBMC aliquot from every donor. The data were taken from a study of blood T cells in healthy people across ages (dated by TCRdb to the mid-2010s). Broadly, across the study: In model experiments, template switching captured about one uniquely barcoded TCR beta cDNA molecule for every two T cells. Age-related changes in TCR beta repertoire diversity were measured in the study by deep sequencing normalized with unique cDNA molecular identifiers. Using the same blood draw, the study looked at two additional independent replicas of 1 million unique cDNA reads for two donors, one aged 18 to 30 and the other aged 80 or older. To avoid experimental bias, donors of different ages were spread randomly across the sequencing lanes. Four age groups were formed from the donors: young (average approximately 15 years), middle-aged (less than 40), aged (around 68) and long-lived (around 82). Beyond this particular receptor, the publication reports: Estimates of total diversity from one million sequenced T cells were regarded as lower bounds and underestimates. Bulk unsorted PBMC profiling prevented conclusive comparison of naive and antigen-experienced compartments. Observed TCR beta diversity correlated strongly with the percentage of naive T cells measured by flow cytometry. Observed TCR beta diversity per million T cells fell roughly linearly with age, and a significant reduction was already apparent by age approximately 41. Compared with the aged group, more naive CD4+ T cells, fewer expanded clones and increased TCR diversity were shown by the long-lived group, suggesting age selection. The CMV infection status of donors was not known, potentially confounding age-related changes in expanded clonotypes.

V is cut back by 6 bases and J by 0 bases, with 8 bases in the junction unmatched. Taken from the germline V gene, the CDR1 and CDR2 loops are MDHEN and SYDVKM. The CDR3 has 16 amino acids, counting the end cysteine and phenylalanine. Left in the record is the CDR3 DNA by itself, 48 bases read in frame from the first base. Libraries were prepared through 5' RACE. Sequenced using an Illumina HiSeq 2500. A second PCR of roughly 7 to 11 cycles was performed with a sample-barcoded 5' primer and a J-beta primer mix. Each TCR beta cDNA molecule received a unique molecular identifier from a template-switch 5' adaptor carrying 12 random nucleotides. At least 3 million CDR3-containing paired-end reads were obtained from each sample. First-strand cDNA was synthesized from all RNA with the Mint cDNA synthesis kit, primed by a TRBC-specific oligonucleotide. Following uracil-DNA glycosylase treatment, all cDNA underwent a first 18-cycle PCR with the universal primers M1SS and BC2_uni_R. The paper's processing steps were these. Each sample was normalized by randomly selecting 1 million high-quality reads, each carrying a distinct molecular identifier. Instead of being binned into consensus sequences, reads with shared molecular identifiers were discarded. CDR3 identification, clonotype clustering and error correction used MiTCR with a Q25 quality threshold and the strictest error-elimination algorithm. A nonparametric unseen species model using Euler transformation provided a lower-bound estimate of total TCR beta diversity. The public reads were run again by TCRdb, first through fastp at Q25 and then through MiXCR, and only productive beta chains were kept. Entries are consolidated by CDR3 protein sequence, retaining the most common genes and DNA. TCRdb, not the original authors, processed these V and J calls. This sample lists about 830,000 distinct CDR3 sequences; under 80% were detected once. The ten top clones hold about a quarter of the sample.

This sequence was found in a man aged 30-40 years in good health. The sample taken for sequencing was blood. Recombination linked TRBV28 to TRBJ2-7; TRBD1 agrees with 10 junctional bases. Here is the DNA: TGTGCCAGCAGCGCGGGGGGACAGGGGTACTCCTACGAGCAGTACTTC. Its coded protein is CASSAGGQGYSYEQYF.